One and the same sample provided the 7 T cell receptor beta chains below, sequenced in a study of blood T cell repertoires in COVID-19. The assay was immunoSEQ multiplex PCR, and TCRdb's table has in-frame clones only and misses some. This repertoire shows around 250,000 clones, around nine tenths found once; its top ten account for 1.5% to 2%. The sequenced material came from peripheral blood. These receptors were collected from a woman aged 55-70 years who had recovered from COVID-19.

The CDR3 loop reads CASSLEGVYTGELFF. The CDR3 bases are TGCGCCAGCAGCTTGGAGGGAGTCTACACCGGGGAGCTGTTTTTT. The V and J genes are TRBV5-1 and TRBJ2-2, with D possibly TRBD2 on 5 matching bases. Germline-derived CDR1 and CDR2 are SGHRS and YFSETQ. Deletions cut 0 bases from V and 3 bases from J, with 9 bases between. CDR3 length: 15 amino acids.

The CDR3, as DNA: TGTGCCAGCAGCTTTGTTCAGGGCTACACAGATACGCAGTATTTT. Amino acid sequence: CASSFVQGYTDTQYF. The chain is built from TRBV7-2 and TRBJ2-3; D possibly corresponds to TRBD1 (5 bases). Looked up from germline, CDR1 is SGHTA and CDR2 is FQGNSA. The CDR3 has 15 residues. V dropped 3 bases and J dropped 2 bases, with 12 bases sitting between them.

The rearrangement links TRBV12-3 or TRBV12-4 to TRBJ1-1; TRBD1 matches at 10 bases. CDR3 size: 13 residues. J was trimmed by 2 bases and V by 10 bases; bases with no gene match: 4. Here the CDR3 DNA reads TGTGCCACCCGGGACAGGGGAAACACTGAAGCTTTCTTT. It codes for CATRDRGNTEAFF.

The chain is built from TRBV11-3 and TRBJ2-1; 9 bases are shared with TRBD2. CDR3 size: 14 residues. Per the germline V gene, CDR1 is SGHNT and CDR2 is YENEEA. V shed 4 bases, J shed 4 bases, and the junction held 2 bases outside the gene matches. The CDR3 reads CASSSSGGYNEQFF. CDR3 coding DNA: TGTGCCAGCAGCTCGAGCGGGGGGTACAATGAGCAGTTCTTC.

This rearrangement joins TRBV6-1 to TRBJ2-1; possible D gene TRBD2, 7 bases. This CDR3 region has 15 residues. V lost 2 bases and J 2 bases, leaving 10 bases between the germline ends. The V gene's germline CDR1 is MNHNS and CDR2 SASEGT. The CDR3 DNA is TGTGCCAGCAGTGAACTGGGGGGGCCCTACAATGAGCAGTTCTTC. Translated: CASSELGGPYNEQFF.

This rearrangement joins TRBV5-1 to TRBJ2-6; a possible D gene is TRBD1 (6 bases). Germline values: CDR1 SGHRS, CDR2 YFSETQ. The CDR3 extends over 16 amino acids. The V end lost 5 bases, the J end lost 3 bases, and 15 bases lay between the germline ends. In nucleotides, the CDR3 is TGCGCCAGCAGTCCTGAGGGGGTCTTTGGGGCCAACGTCCTGACTTTC. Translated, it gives CASSPEGVFGANVLTF.

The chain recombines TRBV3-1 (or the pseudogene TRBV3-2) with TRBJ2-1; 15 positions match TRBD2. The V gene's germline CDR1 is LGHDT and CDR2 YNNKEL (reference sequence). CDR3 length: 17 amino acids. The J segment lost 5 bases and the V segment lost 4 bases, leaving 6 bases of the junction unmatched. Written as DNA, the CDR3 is TGTGCCAGCAGCCTGTTAGGACTAGCGGGGGGGAACAATGAGCAGTTCTTC. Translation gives CASSLLGLAGGNNEQFF.